This T cell receptor (beta chain) was retrieved from a study of beta chain features in type 1 diabetes. Study-wide context: In all, some 110 million sorted cells from all samples were analyzed.

Expressed TCRB transcripts were sequenced because the entire RNA isolate underwent reverse transcription. Here immunoSEQ multiplex PCR was the method, and the copy in TCRdb shows in-frame clones only, minus some. This sample has approximately 470,000 clones, with approximately 28% found just once. The study's findings and limits: At VDJ recombination sites, type 1 diabetes patients had fewer insertions and more deleted nucleotides.

As concerns this clone: What it binds is unknown.

Sorted CD4+ subsets: naive, central memory, regulatory, stem cell-like memory (CD45RO/CCR7/CD25/CD127/CD95/CD27 panel). The CDR3 consists of 13 residues. Germline CDR1 is LNHDA and CDR2 is SQIVND (reference sequence). V dropped 7 bases and J dropped 5 bases, with 14 bases sitting between them. The source is a man aged 18-30 years in good health. Sequences were obtained from naive CD4+ T cells from blood. V usage is TRBV19 and J usage is TRBJ2-5; unclear D gene. CDR3 nucleotide sequence: TGTGCCAGTAAACCACACTCGGCGGAGACCCAGTACTTC. This encodes CASKPHSAETQYF.